These T cell receptor beta chains were read from a single sample in a study of siplizumab effects on memory and regulatory T cells. Method: immunoSEQ multiplex PCR; TCRdb's copy keeps in-frame clones and lacks some. The sample contains some 100,000 clones, 94% of which appear only once. Source material: non-Treg CD4+ T cells sorted from blood. The source of these receptors is a human donor in good health. CDR3s include the opening cysteine and the closing phenylalanine or tryptophan. The order of the fields is clone size, D gene, V gene, J gene, CDR3 DNA, CDR3 protein. A D gene is named only where the DNA matches it firmly. Rows may omit the clone size; those that give it use once, few, many or a size class.

clone_size: NA
d_call: TRBD1
v_call: TRBV30
j_call: TRBJ1-5
cdr3_nt: TGTGCCTGGAGTGGGGACAGGGATCAGCCCCAGCATTTT
cdr3_aa: CAWSGDRDQPQHF

clone_size: NA
d_call: NA
v_call: TRBV4-2
j_call: TRBJ1-5
cdr3_nt: TGTGCCAGCAGCCCCGGAGACGGCAATCAGCCCCAGCATTTT
cdr3_aa: CASSPGDGNQPQHF

clone_size: NA
d_call: NA
v_call: TRBV19
j_call: TRBJ1-5
cdr3_nt: TGTGCCAGTAGTCAGGGGAGGCAGCCCCAGCATTTT
cdr3_aa: CASSQGRQPQHF

clone_size: NA
d_call: TRBD2
v_call: TRBV27
j_call: TRBJ2-3
cdr3_nt: TGTGCCAGCAGTTTATGGGGACTAGCGGGGACAAAGGATACGCAGTATTTT
cdr3_aa: CASSLWGLAGTKDTQYF

clone_size: NA
d_call: NA
v_call: TRBV7-3
j_call: TRBJ2-2
cdr3_nt: TGTGCCAGCAGCTCACCTGGTTCCGGGGAGCTGTTTTTT
cdr3_aa: CASSSPGSGELFF

clone_size: NA
d_call: NA
v_call: TRBV19
j_call: TRBJ2-7
cdr3_nt: TGTGCCAGTAGTATGTCAGGGAACACCTACGAGCAGTACTTC
cdr3_aa: CASSMSGNTYEQYF

clone_size: NA
d_call: NA
v_call: TRBV18
j_call: TRBJ2-7
cdr3_nt: TGTGCCAGCTCACCTGGTACGGGACCAACCTACGAGCAGTACTTC
cdr3_aa: CASSPGTGPTYEQYF

clone_size: many
d_call: TRBD2
v_call: TRBV10-3
j_call: TRBJ2-1
cdr3_nt: TGTGCCATCAGTCCGGAGCGGGAGGGCCGCAATGAGCAGTTCTTC
cdr3_aa: CAISPEREGRNEQFF

clone_size: NA
d_call: TRBD2
v_call: TRBV7-2
j_call: TRBJ2-3
cdr3_nt: TGTGCCAGCAGCTTAGCGGGGACTAGCTTCGGCACAGATACGCAGTATTTT
cdr3_aa: CASSLAGTSFGTDTQYF

clone_size: NA
d_call: NA
v_call: TRBV19
j_call: TRBJ2-5
cdr3_nt: TGTGCCAGTAGTATAACGAAAGGCAGGGAAGAGACCCAGTACTTC
cdr3_aa: CASSITKGREETQYF

clone_size: NA
d_call: TRBD2
v_call: TRBV4-1
j_call: TRBJ2-1
cdr3_nt: TGCGCCAGCAGCCAAGTCTTAGGACTAGCGGGAGCCCTCTCCTACAATGAGCAGTTCTTC
cdr3_aa: CASSQVLGLAGALSYNEQFF

clone_size: NA
d_call: NA
v_call: TRBV2
j_call: TRBJ2-7
cdr3_nt: TGTGCCAGCAGTGAAGTTGCAGGGATGGGCTACGAGCAGTACTTC
cdr3_aa: CASSEVAGMGYEQYF

clone_size: NA
d_call: NA
v_call: TRBV19
j_call: TRBJ2-4
cdr3_nt: TGTGCCAGTAGTATGTGGCAGAAGGCCAAAAACATTCAGTACTTC
cdr3_aa: CASSMWQKAKNIQYF

clone_size: NA
d_call: NA
v_call: TRBV6-6
j_call: TRBJ1-5
cdr3_nt: TGTGCCAGCAGTTACGATGCTAGGGGGGAGCCCCAGCATTTT
cdr3_aa: CASSYDARGEPQHF

clone_size: NA
d_call: NA
v_call: TRBV6-1
j_call: TRBJ1-5
cdr3_nt: TGTGCCAGCAGTGAAGCTACATTTCACGGATATAAACAGCCCCAGCATTTT
cdr3_aa: CASSEATFHGYKQPQHF

clone_size: once
d_call: TRBD1
v_call: TRBV15
j_call: TRBJ2-5
cdr3_nt: TGTGCCACCAGCAGAGGGGGGGACAGGGGGCACCAAGAGACCCAGTACTTC
cdr3_aa: CATSRGGDRGHQETQYF

clone_size: NA
d_call: TRBD1
v_call: TRBV10-1
j_call: TRBJ1-3
cdr3_nt: TGCGCCAGCAGCCGGGACAGGGTTGGAAACACCATATATTTT
cdr3_aa: CASSRDRVGNTIYF

clone_size: NA
d_call: TRBD1
v_call: TRBV7-7
j_call: TRBJ2-3
cdr3_nt: TGTGCTAGCAGTATTACAGGGGCAGATACGCAGTATTTT
cdr3_aa: CASSITGADTQYF